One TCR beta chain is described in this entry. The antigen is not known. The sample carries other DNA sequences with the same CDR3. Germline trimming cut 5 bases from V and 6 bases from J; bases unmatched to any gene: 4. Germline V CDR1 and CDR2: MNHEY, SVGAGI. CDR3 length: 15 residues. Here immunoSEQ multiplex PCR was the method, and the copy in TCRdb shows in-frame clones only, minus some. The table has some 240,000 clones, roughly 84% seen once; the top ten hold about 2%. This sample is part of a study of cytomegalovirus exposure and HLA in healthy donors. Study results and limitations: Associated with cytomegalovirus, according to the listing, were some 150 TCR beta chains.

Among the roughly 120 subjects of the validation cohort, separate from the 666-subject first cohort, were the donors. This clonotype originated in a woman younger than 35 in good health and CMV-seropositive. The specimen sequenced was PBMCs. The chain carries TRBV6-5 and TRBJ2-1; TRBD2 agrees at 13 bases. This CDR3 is CASSPRTSGSNEQFF. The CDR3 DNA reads TGTGCCAGCAGTCCGAGGACTAGCGGGAGCAATGAGCAGTTCTTC.